Presented here are 22 T cell receptor beta chains from one specimen sequenced in a study of breast tumors, draining lymph nodes, adjacent tissues. Axillary draining lymph nodes of breast cancer patients supplied the node samples. TCRdb re-analysed the multiplex PCR reads in MiXCR, keeping a single row per CDR3 protein. The data show about 180,000 distinct CDR3 sequences, with approximately 30% seen just once and roughly 3.8% held by the top ten. The sample comprised axillary lymph node tissue. These receptors originate from a female donor with breast cancer. Some clones in this sample may be carry-over from other donors' samples.

This clonotype came up many times. The chain is built from TRBV6-5 and TRBJ2-7, with D possibly TRBD1 on 6 matching bases. The CDR3 loop spans 13 amino acids. Germline loops: CDR1 MNHEY, CDR2 SVGAGI. Trimming pared 6 bases from V and 6 bases from J, leaving 15 bases between. The CDR3 region is CASRKTGFSEQYF. CDR3 DNA: TGTGCCAGCAGAAAAACAGGGTTCAGCGAGCAGTACTTC.

This clonotype was recorded a few times. This chain links TRBV6-5 with TRBJ1-2; 9 bases fit TRBD1. Losses at the gene ends were 5 bases for V and 0 bases for J; bases not matched to a gene: 7. Germline CDR1 and CDR2: MNHEY and SVGAGI. This CDR3 contains 16 residues. The CDR3 DNA reads TGTGCCAGCAGTCCCGGGACAGGGAGAACTAACTATGGCTACACCTTC. Translated, it gives CASSPGTGRTNYGYTF.

Worth noting for this clonotype: A much larger clone is a single base away; this may be a read error. The gene calls are TRBV6-2 or TRBV6-3 and TRBJ2-1; weak D call: TRBD1 (6 bases). CDR1 and CDR2 (germline): MNHEY, SVGEGT. The CDR3 is 13 residues long. CDR3 loop: CTSTLSPGDEQFF. Here the CDR3 DNA reads TGTACCAGCACCCTCTCCCCAGGGGATGAGCAGTTCTTC.

This clonotype has a single count. V usage is TRBV11-2 and J usage is TRBJ2-5; D remains ambiguous. Germline lookup yields CDR1 SGHAT and CDR2 FQNNGV. Trimming removed 0 bases at V and 1 base at J, with 9 bases between. CDR3 length: 15 residues. This chain's CDR3 is CASSLEPVAQETQYF. The CDR3 DNA reads TGTGCCAGCAGCTTAGAGCCAGTCGCCCAAGAGACCCAGTACTTC.

V is TRBV7-3 and J is TRBJ2-5; the match to TRBD1 covers 9 bases. Losses at the gene ends were 4 bases for V and 2 bases for J; bases not matched to a gene: 11. Germline V gene lookup returns CDR1 SGHTA and CDR2 FQGTGA. The CDR3 spans 17 residues. The CDR3 loop reads CASSSDRGRGFQETQYF. CDR3 nucleotide sequence: TGTGCCAGCAGCTCGGACAGGGGCAGGGGGTTTCAAGAGACCCAGTACTTC.

This clonotype was counted many times. The genes are TRBV30 and TRBJ1-6; D gene uncertain. Germline CDR1 is GTSNPN and CDR2 is SVGIG (reference sequence). The CDR3 runs 11 residues. Deletions cut 2 bases from V and 10 bases from J, with 6 bases between. The DNA of the CDR3 is TGTGCCTGGAGTCGGCACTCACCCCTCCACTTT. It codes for CAWSRHSPLHF.

This clonotype was observed many times. The chain links TRBV9 to TRBJ2-3, with 7 bases lining up with TRBD2. J gave up 2 bases and V 4 bases, and 16 bases lay outside the gene matches. This CDR3 has 18 amino acids. The V gene's germline CDR1 is SGDLS and CDR2 YYNGEE. This CDR3 reads CASSPMGSGGGFTDTQYF. CDR3 sequence (DNA): TGTGCCAGCAGCCCGATGGGTAGTGGCGGGGGTTTCACAGATACGCAGTATTTT.

This clonotype was observed at least ten times. The V and J genes are TRBV25-1 and TRBJ1-2, with D perhaps matching TRBD1 (6 bases). Germline V CDR1 and CDR2: MGHDK, SYGVNS. V shed 6 bases and J shed 6 bases, with 17 bases lying between them. There are 14 residues in the CDR3. The CDR3 region has the DNA TGTGCCAGCAGAAACACAGGGTTAAGGAATGGCTACACCTTC. It yields the protein CASRNTGLRNGYTF.

This clonotype occurred many times. The rearrangement uses TRBV5-1 and TRBJ1-6; no reliable D call. Germline V CDR1 and CDR2: SGHRS, YFSETQ. This CDR3 comprises 13 residues. The V end lost 0 bases, the J end lost 8 bases, and 6 bases lay between the germline ends. Here the CDR3 DNA reads TGCGCCAGCAGCTTGGACGGGTATTCACCCCTCCACTTT. It translates to CASSLDGYSPLHF.

This clonotype was seen many times. The chain joins TRBV5-1 to TRBJ2-3; weak D call: TRBD2 (5 bases). Germline V gene data show CDR1 as SGHRS and CDR2 as YFSETQ. V lost 1 base and J lost 1, with 13 bases in between. The CDR3 extends over 16 amino acids. The CDR3 loop reads CASSLLVHGGTDTQYF. The DNA of the CDR3 is TGCGCCAGCAGCTTGTTGGTCCACGGGGGCACAGATACGCAGTATTTT. Together with reference TRBV5-1 and TRBJ2-3, the CDR3 gives the full variable domain: KAGVTQTPRYLIKTRGQQVTLSCSPISGHRSVSWYQQTPGQGLQFLFEYFSETQRNKGNFPGRFSGRQFSNSRSEMNVSTLELGDSALYLCASSLLVHGGTDTQYFGPGTRLTVL.

This clonotype appeared many times. In DNA form, the CDR3 reads TGCGCCAGCAGCCAACGATCCGGGACTAGCGGCCGCACAGATACGCAGTATTTT. Its translation is CASSQRSGTSGRTDTQYF. V usage is TRBV4-1 and J usage is TRBJ2-3, with TRBD2 matching over 11 bases. This CDR3 spans 18 amino acids. Germline CDR1 reads MGHRA; CDR2 reads YSYEKL. The ends lost 2 bases at V and 1 base at J; junction bases unmatched: 8.

This clonotype was seen repeatedly, ten times or more. V and J are TRBV5-1 and TRBJ2-7; TRBD2 matches 10 bases. Germline V gene sequence: CDR1 SGHRS, CDR2 YFSETQ. The CDR3 totals 16 residues. With V trimmed by 0 bases and J by 3 bases, 6 bases remained unmatched. CDR3 amino acids: CASSLVASGGVYEQYF. In nucleotides, the CDR3 is TGCGCCAGCAGCTTGGTAGCTAGCGGGGGCGTCTACGAGCAGTACTTC.

In this sample, this clonotype turned up many times. J is TRBJ2-4 and V is TRBV11-2, with D perhaps matching TRBD2 (5 bases). CDR1 and CDR2 (germline): SGHAT, FQNNGV. The CDR3 is 12 amino acids. Trimming pared 5 bases from V and 8 bases from J, leaving 10 bases between. CDR3 DNA sequence: TGTGCCAGCAGCCCCATCGGGGACATTCAGTACTTC. This encodes CASSPIGDIQYF.

This clonotype occurred many times. The DNA for the CDR3 is TGCAGTGCCGCCAGGCGAGGGTTTTACAATGAGCAGTTCTTC. It yields the protein CSAARRGFYNEQFF. The chain combines TRBV20-1 with TRBJ2-1, with a weak D call TRBD2 (5 bases). Germline V gives CDR1 DFQATT, CDR2 SNEGSKA (reference sequence). The CDR3 has 14 residues. V shed 6 bases and J shed 4 bases, with 16 bases lying between them.

This clonotype came up many times. This chain connects TRBV6-1 to TRBJ2-3; 16 bases agree with TRBD2. This CDR3 region has 18 residues. The ends lost 6 bases at V and 1 base at J; junction bases unmatched: 7. The V gene's germline CDR1 is MNHNS and CDR2 SASEGT. In nucleotides, the CDR3 is TGTGCCAGCAGGGGGGGGACTAGCGGGAGGGCCGGCACAGATACGCAGTATTTT. It yields the protein CASRGGTSGRAGTDTQYF.

This clonotype has ten or more counts. A read error may explain this, as a much larger clone is one base away. The chain carries TRBV20-1 and TRBJ2-7; possible D gene TRBD2, 6 bases. V was clipped by 6 bases and J by 6 bases, with 21 bases between them. The germline V gene has CDR1 DFQATT and CDR2 SNEGSKA (reference sequence). This CDR3 comprises 14 residues. The CDR3 nucleotides read TGCAGTGCCCACGGCGGGGAATCAAACTCCGAGCAGTACTTC. Translated, it gives CSAHGGESNSEQYF.

There are many counts of this clonotype. The rearrangement uses TRBV5-1 and TRBJ2-7; TRBD1 matches at 7 bases. Germline V lookup: CDR1 SGHRS, CDR2 YFSETQ. V lost 5 bases and J lost 2; bases outside the gene matches: 4. The CDR3 sequence is 13 residues long. The CDR3 loop is CASSPGTAYEQYF. Written as DNA, the CDR3 is TGCGCCAGCAGTCCTGGGACAGCCTACGAGCAGTACTTC. Using reference TRBV5-1 and TRBJ2-7 for the parts outside the CDR3, the full variable domain is KAGVTQTPRYLIKTRGQQVTLSCSPISGHRSVSWYQQTPGQGLQFLFEYFSETQRNKGNFPGRFSGRQFSNSRSEMNVSTLELGDSALYLCASSPGTAYEQYFGPGTRLTVT.

This clonotype was seen at least ten times. The chain recombines TRBV20-1 with TRBJ2-3, with TRBD2 identical over 9 bases. CDR3 length: 15 amino acids. Germline assignment: CDR1 DFQATT and CDR2 SNEGSKA (reference sequence). The V segment lost 0 bases and the J segment 5 bases; nucleotides outside the gene matches: 6. The CDR3, as DNA: TGCAGTGCTAGAGATCCTGCGGGGGGGATAGATACGCAGTATTTT. It is translated as CSARDPAGGIDTQYF.

This clonotype was recorded at least ten times. The chain couples TRBV19 to TRBJ2-1, with no clear D. The CDR3 runs to 13 residues. Trimming shortened V by 3 bases and J by 8 bases, and 11 bases separated the two germline ends. Germline V gives CDR1 LNHDA, CDR2 SQIVND (reference sequence). The CDR3 DNA follows: TGTGCCAGTAGTATCAACATTGTCGATGAGCAGTTCTTC. Protein product: CASSINIVDEQFF.

This clonotype was recorded a few times. For the CDR3, the DNA is TGTGCCAGCTCACCAAGAGCAGGGAGCACAGATACGCAGTATTTT. It yields the protein CASSPRAGSTDTQYF. The chain recombines TRBV18 with TRBJ2-3; D might be TRBD1 (5 bases). The CDR3 runs to 15 residues. From germline, CDR1 is KGHSH and CDR2 LQKENI. Deletions cut 2 bases from V and 0 bases from J, with 9 bases between.

This clonotype was seen a few times. A single base separates this from a much larger clone, so it may be a read error. The V and J genes are TRBV7-2 and TRBJ2-3; 8 bases align to TRBD2. This CDR3 is 17 amino acids long. Germline CDR1 and CDR2: SGHTA and FQGNSA. CDR3 DNA: TGTGCCAGCAGCTTAGTTAGAATAGCGGGGAGCACAGATCCGCAGTATTTT. This encodes CASSLVRIAGSTDPQYF. The whole variable domain, remainder taken from reference TRBV7-2 and TRBJ2-3, is GAGVSQSPSNKVTEKGKDVELRCDPISGHTALYWYRQSLGQGLEFLIYFQGNSAPDKSGLPSDRFSAERTGGSVSTLTIQRTQQEDSAVYLCASSLVRIAGSTDPQYFGPGTRLTVL.

This clonotype was observed many times. The CDR3: CAWRVPSPEKLFF. The CDR3 DNA follows: TGTGCCTGGAGAGTACCGAGCCCTGAAAAACTGTTTTTT. V and J are TRBV30 and TRBJ1-4; no definite D call. The germline gives CDR1 GTSNPN, CDR2 SVGIG (reference sequence). The V and J ends lost 3 bases and 7 bases respectively, with 12 bases between them. This CDR3 is 13 amino acids long. The variable domain in full, completed from reference TRBV30 and TRBJ1-4, reads SQTIHQWPATLVQPVGSPLSLECTVEGTSNPNLYWYRQAAGRGLQLLFYSVGIGQISSEVPQNLSASRPQDRQFILSSKKLLLSDSGFYLCAWRVPSPEKLFFGSGTQLSVL.